This TCR beta chain was recovered during a study of T-cell reconstitution after alpha-beta-depleted transplantation in children. The trim removed 1 base at V and 4 bases at J, leaving 7 bases unmatched. This CDR3 is 15 amino acids long. Germline V gene lookup returns CDR1 DFQATT and CDR2 SNEGSKA (reference sequence). Unique molecular identifiers were incorporated during preparation of the TCRbeta library. TCRdb redid the calling of the PCR reads with MiXCR, one entry per CDR3 protein. The sample lists about 91,000 distinct CDR3 sequences, roughly 8% occurring once. This clonotype was counted ten times or more.

This chain uses TRBV20-1 with TRBJ2-1, with 7 bases that match TRBD2. This clonotype originated in a human donor who donated a stem cell graft to a child with congenital amegakaryocytic thrombocytopenia. Here the sequenced sample was PBMCs from the stem cell graft donor, taken from the stem cell graft. The CDR3 nucleotides read TGCAGTGCTAGAGGACTAGCTCTCCATTACAATGAGCAGTTCTTC. It specifies CSARGLALHYNEQFF.